This entry lists 5 T cell receptor beta chains sequenced from one sample in a study of OX40 agonist ivuxolimab in advanced cancers. Profiling relied on immunoSEQ multiplex PCR, and the TCRdb table lists in-frame clones only, not all of them. Among tens of thousands of clones listed, approximately 80% were seen once. The sequencing used CD4+ or CD8+ T cells sorted from blood, collected in a trial of the OX40 agonist ivuxolimab. These receptors were obtained from an adult with an advanced solid tumor such as melanoma, head and neck, liver or kidney cancer.

The rearrangement uses TRBV7-9 and TRBJ1-6, with 11 bases fitting TRBD1. V was clipped by 5 bases and J by 5 bases; unmatched bases: 11. Germline assignment: CDR1 SEHNR and CDR2 FQNEAQ (reference sequence). This CDR3 region has 18 residues. In DNA form, the CDR3 reads TGTGCCAGCAGCCGAGGAGTGGGGACAGGGGGAAATAATTCACCCCTCCACTTT. Amino acids: CASSRGVGTGGNNSPLHF.

This sequence joins TRBV2 and TRBJ1-2; tentatively, D is TRBD1 (6 bases). Germline CDR1 is SNHLY and CDR2 is FYNNEI. The ends were cut back, 5 bases at V and 6 bases at J, with 25 bases in the middle. CDR3 length: 17 amino acids. CDR3 sequence reads: CASSPRRMDSPNHGYTF. In DNA form, the CDR3 reads TGTGCCAGCAGTCCAAGAAGAATGGACAGCCCCAACCATGGCTACACCTTC.

The CDR3 nucleotides read TGTGCCAGTCGTCCGGGACTAGCGGGAGGGTCCCAGTTCTTC. Translated: CASRPGLAGGSQFF. This chain connects TRBV27 to TRBJ2-1, with 16 bases matching TRBD2. With 9 bases clipped from V and 13 bases from J, the junction kept 9 bases outside the gene matches. The CDR3 runs 14 residues. Germline CDR1 MNHEY, CDR2 SMNVEV (reference sequence).

The chain uses TRBV7-2 and TRBJ1-2, with 12 positions matching TRBD1. The CDR3 covers 13 residues. The V segment lost 5 bases and the J segment 8 bases; nucleotides outside the gene matches: 3. Germline V gives CDR1 SGHTA, CDR2 FQGNSA. Here the CDR3 DNA reads TGTGCCAGCAGCCGGGACAGGGGGCAAGGCTACACCTTC. It codes for CASSRDRGQGYTF.

The chain links TRBV2 to TRBJ1-5, with D possibly being TRBD1 (5 bases). Germline CDR1 reads SNHLY; CDR2 reads FYNNEI. The CDR3 totals 15 residues. Trimming removed 6 bases at V and 1 base at J, with 13 bases between. This chain's CDR3 is CASRGLRASNQPQHF. Here the CDR3 DNA reads TGTGCCAGCAGGGGCCTCAGGGCGAGCAATCAGCCCCAGCATTTT.